Here is one TCR beta chain with its context. The protocol was immunoSEQ multiplex PCR, while the TCRdb copy is restricted to in-frame clones and leaves out a portion. The sample consists of under 300,000 clones, 85% to 90% of them appearing once. These data originate in a study of blood T cell repertoires in COVID-19. The CDR3 has 15 residues. Germline CDR1 and CDR2: SGHKS and YYEKEE (reference sequence). The V end lost 0 bases, the J end lost 5 bases, and 14 bases lay between the germline ends. The sample comprised peripheral blood. The chain has TRBV5-5 and TRBJ1-1; maybe TRBD1 (5 bases). The origin of this receptor is a human donor in a cohort sampled during active COVID-19. CDR3 residues: CASSLDPGVGTEAFF. The CDR3, as DNA: TGTGCCAGCAGCTTGGACCCGGGGGTGGGAACTGAAGCTTTCTTT.